A single sample gave rise to the 23 T cell receptor beta chains below, sequenced in a study of sequential checkpoint blockade in melanoma. Treatment defined: randomized to nivolumab then ipilimumab (arm A) or the reverse (arm B). Here immunoSEQ multiplex PCR was the method, and the copy in TCRdb shows in-frame clones only, minus some. The profile shows about 40,000 clones, 70% to 90% of them singletons. Sequenced material: CD8+ T cells sorted from blood (inferred from file names), taken from a patient given nivolumab and ipilimumab in sequence. These receptors were taken from a human donor with melanoma.

This chain connects TRBV27 to TRBJ2-2, with D tentatively TRBD1 (5 bases). This CDR3 is 16 amino acids long. Trimming shortened V by 5 bases and J by 3 bases, and 16 bases separated the two germline ends. Per the germline V gene, CDR1 is MNHEY and CDR2 is SMNVEV (reference sequence). The CDR3 coding sequence is TGTGCCAGCAGTCTCAGGGTTCCCGCGTACACCGGGGAGCTGTTTTTT. Protein: CASSLRVPAYTGELFF.

The chain joins TRBV29-1 to TRBJ1-2; a possible D gene is TRBD1 (5 bases). The CDR3 runs to 14 residues. Germline-derived CDR1 and CDR2 are SQVTM and ANQGSEA. V was pared by 4 bases and J by 4 bases, with 16 bases between. CDR3 DNA: TGCAGCGTTGTCGGAGGGGCTGGCAGCTATGGCTACACCTTC. The encoded protein is CSVVGGAGSYGYTF.

The genes are TRBV28 and TRBJ1-5; TRBD1 aligns across 7 bases. CDR1 is MDHEN, CDR2 SYDVKM, per germline. Unmatched junction bases numbered 5, after V lost 7 bases and J lost 2 bases. This CDR3 has 14 amino acids. CDR3 coding DNA: TGTGCCAGCAATGCAGGGGGAGGCAATCAGCCCCAGCATTTT. Translated: CASNAGGGNQPQHF. Based on the CDR3 plus reference TRBV28 and TRBJ1-5, the full variable domain is DVKVTQSSRYLVKRTGEKVFLECVQDMDHENMFWYRQDPGLGLRLIYFSYDVKMKEKGDIPEGYSVSREKKERFSLILESASTNQTSMYLCASNAGGGNQPQHFGDGTRLSIL.

The rearrangement uses TRBV5-8 and TRBJ1-5; 8 nucleotides align to TRBD1. The CDR3 is 12 residues long. Germline CDR1 SGHTS, CDR2 YDEGEE. The V and J ends lost 4 bases and 11 bases, in that order; junction bases with no gene match: 5. The CDR3 reads CASSPEGQAQHF. The CDR3 DNA reads as TGTGCCAGCAGCCCGGAGGGACAGGCCCAGCATTTT.

V usage is TRBV6-1 and J usage is TRBJ2-5; TRBD2 might be the D (5 bases). The CDR3 is made up of 16 amino acids. Germline V gene lookup returns CDR1 MNHNS and CDR2 SASEGT. Between the trimmed V and J ends, which lost 4 bases and 5 bases, there was a span of 20 bases. This chain's CDR3 is CASSALVAPARETQYF. The CDR3 DNA follows: TGTGCCAGCAGTGCACTAGTGGCACCCGCCCGGGAGACCCAGTACTTC.

V is TRBV7-2 and J is TRBJ2-7, with unresolved D. Germline V lookup: CDR1 SGHTA, CDR2 FQGNSA. CDR3 length: 15 amino acids. Trimming left V 4 bases short and J 3 bases short, with 16 bases between. For the CDR3, the DNA is TGTGCCAGCAGCTGGGCCCAGGTGGGTGGCTACGAGCAGTACTTC. Residues: CASSWAQVGGYEQYF.

V gene TRBV6-5 combines with J gene TRBJ2-4, with D possibly TRBD1 on 6 matching bases. This CDR3 contains 15 residues. Germline V gene data show CDR1 as MNHEY and CDR2 as SVGAGI. The V and J ends lost 4 bases and 0 bases respectively, with 10 bases between them. The CDR3 is CASSSGQSAKNIQYF. The CDR3 bases are TGTGCCAGCAGTTCGGGACAATCAGCCAAAAACATTCAGTACTTC.

This clone was detected only once. This chain connects TRBV4-1 to TRBJ1-5, with D tentatively TRBD1 (6 bases). The CDR3 has 15 amino acids. Germline CDR1 MGHRA, CDR2 YSYEKL. Trimming stripped 6 bases from V and 0 bases from J, with 12 bases between. As DNA, the CDR3 is TGCGCCAGCAGGGTCGGGACATATAGCAATCAGCCCCAGCATTTT. Translated, it gives CASRVGTYSNQPQHF.

Relative to its sample, this clone is medium-sized. The chain recombines TRBV5-1 with TRBJ1-2, with D tentatively TRBD1 (5 bases). V was shortened by 0 bases and J by 6 bases, with 12 bases between the two germline ends. There are 14 residues in the CDR3. Germline CDR1 reads SGHRS; CDR2 reads YFSETQ. The CDR3 bases are TGCGCCAGCAGCTTGGGGCGGGGGATGGATGGCTACACCTTC. Residues: CASSLGRGMDGYTF.

The chain is built from TRBV19 and TRBJ2-3; 7 bases agree with TRBD1. CDR3 length equals 18 residues. Germline V gene data show CDR1 as LNHDA and CDR2 as SQIVND (reference sequence). V shed 9 bases and J 1 base; nucleotides not matched to a gene: 19. In DNA form, the CDR3 reads TGTGCCAGCCGCGGGTGGGACAGATTCGGCTCGGGCACAGATACGCAGTATTTT. It codes for CASRGWDRFGSGTDTQYF.

V usage is TRBV15 and J usage is TRBJ1-1; D is uncertain. Germline lookup yields CDR1 LNHNV and CDR2 YYDKDF (reference sequence). Trimming shortened V by 0 bases and J by 6 bases, and 14 bases separated the two germline ends. The CDR3 has 15 residues. This CDR3 reads CATSRDGEGPAEAFF. The CDR3 nucleotides read TGTGCCACCAGCAGAGATGGGGAGGGTCCCGCTGAAGCTTTCTTT.

This clone was recorded only once. J is TRBJ2-2 and V is TRBV12-5; 9 bases line up with TRBD1. CDR3 size: 13 residues. Germline V CDR1 and CDR2: LGHNT, FRNRAP. V shed 7 bases and J 7 bases; nucleotides not matched to a gene: 4. CDR3 nucleotides: TGTGCTAGTGAACAGGGGGCCGGCGGGGAGCTGTTTTTT. This encodes CASEQGAGGELFF.

The chain combines TRBV7-9 with TRBJ1-2; 7 bases line up with TRBD1. The CDR3 spans 14 residues. V lost 5 bases and J lost 4; bases outside the gene matches: 7. From germline, CDR1 is SEHNR and CDR2 FQNEAQ (reference sequence). The CDR3 protein is CASSPGTAIYGYTF. Here the CDR3 DNA reads TGTGCCAGCAGCCCCGGGACAGCAATCTATGGCTACACCTTC. The variable domain in full, with the rest retrieved from reference TRBV7-9 and TRBJ1-2, is DTGVSQNPRHKITKRGQNVTFRCDPISEHNRLYWYRQTLGQGPEFLTYFQNEAQLEKSRLLSDRFSAERPKGSFSTLEIQRTEQGDSAMYLCASSPGTAIYGYTFGSGTRLTVV.

The chain recombines TRBV10-3 with TRBJ2-7; 9 bases agree with TRBD1. This CDR3 is 13 amino acids long. J was trimmed by 3 bases and V by 10 bases; bases with no gene match: 7. Germline CDR1 reads ENHRY; CDR2 reads SYGVKD. CDR3 in amino acids: CATRTGDDYEQYF. CDR3 nucleotide sequence: TGTGCCACCCGGACAGGGGATGACTACGAGCAGTACTTC.

CDR3 amino acids: CASLLAGGSLNEQFF. DNA of the CDR3: TGTGCCAGCCTGCTAGCGGGAGGCTCTCTCAATGAGCAGTTCTTC. This chain uses TRBV28 with TRBJ2-1, with 11 bases identical to TRBD2. CDR1 MDHEN and CDR2 SYDVKM come from the germline V gene. Trimming cost V 8 bases and J 6 bases; bases outside gene matches: 9. CDR3 length: 15 residues. Filled out from reference TRBV28 and TRBJ2-1, the complete variable domain reads DVKVTQSSRYLVKRTGEKVFLECVQDMDHENMFWYRQDPGLGLRLIYFSYDVKMKEKGDIPEGYSVSREKKERFSLILESASTNQTSMYLCASLLAGGSLNEQFFGPGTRLTVL.

This sequence joins TRBV19 and TRBJ2-1, with 7 bases lining up with TRBD1. J lost 0 bases, V lost 6 bases, and 5 bases had no gene match. CDR1 and CDR2 from the germline V gene are LNHDA and SQIVND (reference sequence). The CDR3 runs to 15 residues. CDR3 bases: TGTGCCAGTAGGAACAGGGGCTCCTCCTACAATGAGCAGTTCTTC. Protein sequence: CASRNRGSSYNEQFF.

This clone was counted between two and nine times. The chain has TRBV4-3 and TRBJ1-2; 11 nucleotides match TRBD1. Per germline, CDR1 LGHNA and CDR2 YSLEER. The ends lost 1 base at V and 7 bases at J; junction bases unmatched: 8. The CDR3 contains 16 residues. The CDR3 here is CASSQGTGTGGRGYTF. The CDR3 coding sequence is TGCGCCAGCAGCCAAGGGACCGGGACAGGGGGACGTGGCTACACCTTC.

V gene TRBV27 combines with J gene TRBJ2-7; possible D gene TRBD1, 5 bases. The CDR3 covers 14 residues. Per the germline V gene, CDR1 is MNHEY and CDR2 is SMNVEV (reference sequence). The V end was cut by 3 bases, the J end by 7 bases, with 16 bases between. The CDR3 is CASSFVQGNSEQYF. Written as DNA, the CDR3 is TGTGCCAGCAGTTTTGTGCAGGGTAATAGTGAGCAGTACTTC.

This rearrangement joins TRBV2 to TRBJ2-3, with 8 bases identical to TRBD2. J gave up 1 base and V 9 bases, and 6 bases lay outside the gene matches. The length of the CDR3 is 14 residues. Germline-derived CDR1 and CDR2 are SNHLY and FYNNEI. CDR3 sequence reads: CASKAGAGTDTQYF. The DNA of the CDR3 is TGTGCCAGTAAAGCGGGAGCGGGCACAGATACGCAGTATTTT.

In DNA, the CDR3 is TGTGCCAGCAGCGCGGGACTAGCTGGGAGTAATGAGCAGTTCTTC. This encodes CASSAGLAGSNEQFF. The chain has TRBV27 and TRBJ2-1, with 9 positions matching TRBD2. After removal of 6 bases from V and 7 bases from J, the junction contained 10 bases not matched to a gene. This CDR3 has 15 amino acids. CDR1 MNHEY and CDR2 SMNVEV come from the germline V gene (reference sequence).

The J gene is TRBJ1-1, the V gene TRBV5-1, with D possibly matching TRBD1 (6 bases). Trimming shortened V by 4 bases and J by 4 bases, and 14 bases separated the two germline ends. Germline V gene lookup returns CDR1 SGHRS and CDR2 YFSETQ. This CDR3 has 14 amino acids. The CDR3 region has the DNA TGCGCCAGCAGCCTTACAGGGTCCGTCACTGAAGCTTTCTTT. As protein: CASSLTGSVTEAFF.

V and J are TRBV5-6 and TRBJ2-1; 10 bases fit TRBD2. The CDR3 has 14 amino acids. The ends lost 4 bases at V and 6 bases at J; junction bases unmatched: 4. The V gene's germline CDR1 is SGHDT and CDR2 YYEEEE. The CDR3 reads CASSPGLAANEQFF. The CDR3, as DNA: TGTGCCAGCAGCCCTGGACTAGCGGCCAATGAGCAGTTCTTC.

This clone was seen once. The chain joins TRBV5-6 to TRBJ2-5; D may be TRBD2 (5 bases). The tail of the sequence fits TRBJ2-7 better, so the J call may be wrong. Germline V lookup: CDR1 SGHDT, CDR2 YYEEEE. The CDR3 runs 19 residues. CDR3 in DNA: TGTGCCAGCAGCTCGTTCGGTCATACAAGACTACCCCTCTCCTACGAGCAGTACTTC. Translated: CASSSFGHTRLPLSYEQYF.